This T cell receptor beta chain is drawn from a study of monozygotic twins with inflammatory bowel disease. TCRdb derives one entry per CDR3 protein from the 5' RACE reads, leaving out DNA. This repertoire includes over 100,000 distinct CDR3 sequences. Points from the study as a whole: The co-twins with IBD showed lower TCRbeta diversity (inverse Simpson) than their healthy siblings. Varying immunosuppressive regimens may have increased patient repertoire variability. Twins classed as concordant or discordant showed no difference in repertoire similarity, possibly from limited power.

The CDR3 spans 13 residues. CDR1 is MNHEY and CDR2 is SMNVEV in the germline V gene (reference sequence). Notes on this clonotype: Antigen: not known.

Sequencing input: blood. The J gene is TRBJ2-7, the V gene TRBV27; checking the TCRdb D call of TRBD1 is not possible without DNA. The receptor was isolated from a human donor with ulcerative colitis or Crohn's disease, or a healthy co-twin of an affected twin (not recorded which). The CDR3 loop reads CASSTGPSYEQYF.